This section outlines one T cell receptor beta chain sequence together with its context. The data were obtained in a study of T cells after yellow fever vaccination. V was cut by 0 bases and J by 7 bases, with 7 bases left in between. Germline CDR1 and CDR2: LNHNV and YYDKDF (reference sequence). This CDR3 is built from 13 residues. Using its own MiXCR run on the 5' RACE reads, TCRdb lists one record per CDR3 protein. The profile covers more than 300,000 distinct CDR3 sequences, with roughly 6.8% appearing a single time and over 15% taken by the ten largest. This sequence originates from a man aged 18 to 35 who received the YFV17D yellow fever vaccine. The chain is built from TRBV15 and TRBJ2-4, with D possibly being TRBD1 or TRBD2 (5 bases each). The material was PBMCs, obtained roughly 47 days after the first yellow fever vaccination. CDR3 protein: CATSREGVNIQYF. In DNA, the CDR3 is TGTGCCACCAGCAGAGAGGGGGTTAACATTCAGTACTTC. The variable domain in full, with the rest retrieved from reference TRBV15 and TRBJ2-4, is DAMVIQNPRYQVTQFGKPVTLSCSQTLNHNVMYWYQQKSSQAPKLLFHYYDKDFNNEADTPDNFQSRRPNTSFCFLDIRSPGLGDTAMYLCATSREGVNIQYFGAGTRLSVL.